These 21 T cell receptor beta chains were sequenced from one sample in a study of spatial heterogeneity in lung cancer. Via MiXCR, TCRdb re-called the 5' RACE reads, giving one row per CDR3 protein. Of around 8,100 distinct CDR3 sequences in the sample, approximately 12% were seen once. Their recognized antigens are unknown. The time point: sample taken at primary tumor resection. The study's findings and limits: In tumors, expanded intratumoral alpha and beta TCR counts tracked mutation counts.

The source material was lung tumor tissue, sampled at surgery. The source is a male donor with early-stage non-small cell lung cancer.

As for this clonotype: This beta chain turned up in a library designed for alpha chains; as an off-target read, its abundance says little. V usage is TRBV7-3 and J usage is TRBJ2-7, with 14 nucleotides matching TRBD2. There are 16 residues in the CDR3. Trimming took 5 bases from V and 5 from J; bases not matched to a gene: 8. The germline V gene has CDR1 SGHTA and CDR2 FQGTGA. In DNA, the CDR3 is TGTGCCAGCAGCGCGGGACTAGCGGGAGCCGACAACGAGCAGTACTTC. This gives the protein CASSAGLAGADNEQYF.

Points on this clonotype: It is likely a read error, because the conserved phenylalanine at the end of the CDR3 is missing. It is unclear where the CDR3 begins or ends on the DNA, so no DNA is shown, and the CDR3 is as TCRdb lists it. Within a library made for alpha chains, this beta chain is off target, and its count is uninformative. The rearrangement links TRBV5-1 to TRBJ2-6; TRBD1, as called in the table, went unchecked against the DNA. Germline-derived CDR1 and CDR2 are SGHRS and YFSETQ. The CDR3 length is 11 residues, termini included. CDR3 sequence reads: CASSYTPGSGT.

The table lists this clonotype with many counts. A library prepared for alpha chains yielded this beta chain as an off-target read; its size is of little meaning. The V gene is TRBV5-1, the J gene TRBJ2-2, with D possibly being TRBD1 (5 bases). Per the germline V gene, CDR1 is SGHRS and CDR2 is YFSETQ. The CDR3 runs to 12 residues. V dropped 6 bases and J dropped 3 bases, with 6 bases sitting between them. CDR3 amino acids: CASIQDTGELFF. Written as DNA, the CDR3 is TGCGCCAGCATACAGGACACCGGGGAGCTGTTTTTT. Full variable domain (rest looked up from reference TRBV5-1 and TRBJ2-2): KAGVTQTPRYLIKTRGQQVTLSCSPISGHRSVSWYQQTPGQGLQFLFEYFSETQRNKGNFPGRFSGRQFSNSRSEMNVSTLELGDSALYLCASIQDTGELFFGEGSRLTVL.

Many counts were recorded for this clonotype. Being off target in a library aimed at alpha chains, this beta chain has a size of little meaning. The chain uses TRBV4-3 and TRBJ1-5; possible D gene TRBD1, 5 bases. CDR3 length: 17 residues. Trimming removed 3 bases at V and 5 bases at J, with 20 bases between. Germline loops: CDR1 LGHNA, CDR2 YSLEER. The CDR3 loop reads CASSQQPAGEGDQPQHF. The CDR3 DNA sequence: TGCGCCAGCAGCCAGCAACCTGCAGGTGAAGGGGATCAGCCCCAGCATTTT.

This clonotype was observed a few times. This beta chain is a stray read from a library made for alpha chains; its abundance is not meaningful. The chain is built from TRBV7-2 and TRBJ2-1; 13 bases fit TRBD2. Germline CDR1 SGHTA, CDR2 FQGNSA. The CDR3 has 16 residues. Losses at the gene ends were 5 bases for V and 7 bases for J; bases not matched to a gene: 8. CDR3 in DNA: TGTGCCAGCAGCATAACGGGGACTAGCGGGAAAAATGAGCAGTTCTTC. It yields the protein CASSITGTSGKNEQFF.

This clonotype was seen more than once but under ten times. This beta chain is an off-target read within a library intended for alpha chains, so its frequency means little. V and J are TRBV3-1 and TRBJ1-1; 7 bases match TRBD1. This CDR3 contains 14 residues. Germline CDR1 is LGHDT and CDR2 is YNNKEL (reference sequence). V was clipped by 4 bases and J by 3 bases; unmatched bases: 5. CDR3 amino acids: CASSRTGVYTEAFF. CDR3 DNA: TGTGCCAGCAGCCGAACAGGGGTGTACACTGAAGCTTTCTTT. Drawing the rest from reference TRBV3-1 and TRBJ1-1, the complete variable domain is DTAVSQTPKYLVTQMGNDKSIKCEQNLGHDTMYWYKQDSKKFLKIMFSYNNKELIINETVPNRFSPKSPDKAHLNLHINSLELGDSAVYFCASSRTGVYTEAFFGQGTRLTVV.

This clonotype was found many times. For a library built for alpha chains, this beta chain is a stray read; little rests on its size. The J gene is TRBJ2-1, the V gene TRBV7-9; unclear D gene. Germline V gene lookup returns CDR1 SEHNR and CDR2 FQNEAQ (reference sequence). Trimming cost V 5 bases and J 5 bases, with 13 bases left between them. This CDR3 comprises 14 residues. The DNA of the CDR3 is TGTGCCAGCAGCCAACAAATAGGCCACAATGAGCAGTTCTTC. Translation gives CASSQQIGHNEQFF.

This clonotype was seen at least ten times. With the library built for alpha chains, this beta chain is off target and its frequency is not meaningful. The chain links TRBV27 to TRBJ2-1; no clear D gene. Trimming took 2 bases from V and 2 from J, leaving 4 bases between them. In germline, CDR1 is MNHEY, CDR2 SMNVEV (reference sequence). The CDR3 spans 13 residues. The CDR3 nucleotides are TGTGCCAGCAGTTTAGATCCCTACAATGAGCAGTTCTTC. Encoded protein: CASSLDPYNEQFF.

This clonotype was recorded many times. This beta chain was picked up by a library intended for alpha chains and is off target, so its count carries little meaning. V gene TRBV6-2 or TRBV6-3 combines with J gene TRBJ1-5; D might be TRBD1 (5 bases). In germline, CDR1 is MNHEY, CDR2 SVGEGT. The CDR3 extends over 12 amino acids. Trimming pared 9 bases from V and 5 bases from J, leaving 11 bases between. The CDR3 DNA sequence: TGTGCCAGTGCCGCCAGGGATCAGCCCCAGCATTTT. Its protein is CASAARDQPQHF.

In this sample, this clonotype is large. The library was prepared for alpha chains; this beta chain is a stray read, so its frequency means little. The chain links TRBV6-5 to TRBJ2-7; 12 nucleotides match TRBD2. This CDR3 contains 15 residues. CDR1 and CDR2 from the germline V gene are MNHEY and SVGAGI. Losses at the gene ends were 0 bases for V and 6 bases for J; bases not matched to a gene: 3. The CDR3 DNA sequence: TGTGCCAGCAGTTACTCCCCTAGCGGGAGGGTCGAGCAGTACTTC. The encoded protein is CASSYSPSGRVEQYF.

This clonotype is labeled medium-sized (0.01 to 0.1%). In a library made to pick up alpha chains, this beta chain is a stray read with a size that means little. V usage is TRBV12-3 or TRBV12-4 and J usage is TRBJ2-2; D is unresolved. The CDR3 runs to 13 residues. The V end lost 10 bases, the J end lost 0 bases, and 9 bases lay between the germline ends. The CDR3 loop is CATRWANTGELFF. Here the CDR3 DNA reads TGTGCCACCCGATGGGCGAACACCGGGGAGCTGTTTTTT.

Remarks on this clonotype: For a library built for alpha chains, this beta chain is a stray read; little rests on its size. This chain links TRBV6-2 or TRBV6-3 with TRBJ1-2; D gene uncertain. Looked up from germline, CDR1 is MNHEY and CDR2 is SVGEGT. CDR3 length: 19 amino acids. Trimming removed 0 bases at V and 1 base at J, with 21 bases between. CDR3 sequence (DNA): TGTGCCAGCAGTTACTCGACGGCGGCAGCTAACCCAATTAACTATGGCTACACCTTC. Amino acid sequence: CASSYSTAAANPINYGYTF.

This clonotype is deemed medium-sized. This beta chain came through as a stray read in a library set up for alpha chains, and its size says little. The chain links TRBV20-1 to TRBJ2-7; D is unresolved. Germline CDR1 is DFQATT and CDR2 is SNEGSKA (reference sequence). With 0 bases removed from V and 2 bases from J, the gap between germline ends came to 5 bases. This CDR3 comprises 12 residues. CDR3 bases: TGCAGTGCTAGAGAGGGAACCTACGAGCAGTACTTC. Encoded protein: CSAREGTYEQYF.

This clonotype was seen just once. For a library built for alpha chains, this beta chain is a stray read; little rests on its size. The chain carries TRBV4-2 and TRBJ2-1, with D maybe TRBD2 (6 bases). The CDR3 length is 12 residues. The germline CDR1 and CDR2 sequences are LGHNA and YNFKEQ. V gave up 0 bases and J gave up 12 bases, with 9 bases separating them. This chain's CDR3 is CASSQDGDSQFF. CDR3 DNA sequence: TGTGCCAGCAGCCAAGATGGGGACTCGCAGTTCTTC.

This clonotype was observed once. The library was built for alpha chains, so this beta chain is an off-target read and its size means little. The genes are TRBV5-6 and TRBJ1-2; D is perhaps TRBD1 (5 bases). The CDR3 runs to 13 residues. Germline CDR1 reads SGHDT; CDR2 reads YYEEEE. Trimming shortened V by 1 base and J by 8 bases, and 12 bases separated the two germline ends. CDR3 in DNA: TGTGCCAGCAGCTTGAATCAGGGCGGAGGCTACACCTTC. Protein: CASSLNQGGGYTF.

Sample share makes this clonotype medium-sized. Little can be read into the size of this beta chain, an off-target read in a library designed for alpha chains. The chain combines TRBV10-3 with TRBJ2-2; D gene unclear. V shed 7 bases and J shed 1 base, with 7 bases lying between them. CDR1 is ENHRY and CDR2 is SYGVKD in the germline V gene. This CDR3 spans 13 amino acids. The CDR3 sequence: CAIKVQNTGELFF. Written as DNA, the CDR3 is TGTGCCATCAAAGTGCAGAACACCGGGGAGCTGTTTTTT.

This clonotype has a count of ten or more. In a library made to pick up alpha chains, this beta chain is a stray read with a size that means little. The chain has TRBV4-3 and TRBJ2-3, with D possibly matching TRBD2 (5 bases). V lost 1 base and J 3 bases, leaving 17 bases between the germline ends. CDR1 and CDR2 from the germline V gene are LGHNA and YSLEER. The CDR3 extends over 17 amino acids. The CDR3 is CASSQGEREWGTDTQYF. In DNA, the CDR3 is TGCGCCAGCAGCCAAGGAGAAAGGGAGTGGGGTACAGATACGCAGTATTTT.

In regard to this clonotype: The DNA is omitted, as the CDR3 cannot be located on it reliably, and the CDR3 follows TCRdb's listing. This beta chain appears as a stray read in a library generated for alpha chains; its size is not informative. This chain joins TRBV7-8 and TRBJ2-1; TRBD2 is the table's D call and was not checked against the DNA. A total of 24 residues make up the CDR3, ends included. In germline, CDR1 is SGHVS, CDR2 FQNEAQ. CDR3 loop: CASSFYICSALTSGRAGVVHEQFF.

This clonotype is medium-sized by share. This beta chain is off target for a library built for alpha chains, so its abundance means little. The gene calls are TRBV15 and TRBJ1-6; 8 positions agree with TRBD1. V was pared by 3 bases and J by 7 bases, with 5 bases of the junction left unmatched. Germline CDR1 reads LNHNV; CDR2 reads YYDKDF (reference sequence). CDR3 length: 15 residues. The CDR3 loop is CATSRATGGNSPLHF. The CDR3 DNA reads TGTGCCACCAGCAGGGCTACAGGGGGAAATTCACCCCTCCACTTT.

About this clonotype itself: Since it is a stray read in a library aimed at alpha chains, this beta chain has a size that is not meaningful. The V and J genes are TRBV20-1 and TRBJ2-2; 12 bases agree with TRBD2. The junction had 5 bases not matched to a gene; V was cut back by 3 bases and J by 6 bases. This CDR3 spans 15 amino acids. CDR1 is DFQATT and CDR2 is SNEGSKA in the germline V gene (reference sequence). The CDR3, as DNA: TGCAGTGCTAGCGGGACTAGCGGGTTCGCCGGGGAGCTGTTTTTT. It is translated as CSASGTSGFAGELFF.

This clonotype was found many times. This beta chain lies outside the target of a library built for alpha chains; its clone size means little. As DNA, the CDR3 is TGCGCCAGCAGCCCACTAGCGGGAGGGACGAATGAGCAGTTCTTC. It is translated as CASSPLAGGTNEQFF. This chain joins TRBV4-1 and TRBJ2-1; TRBD2 aligns across 13 bases. The junction had 4 bases not matched to a gene; V was cut back by 4 bases and J by 7 bases. CDR1 is MGHRA and CDR2 is YSYEKL in the germline V gene. The CDR3 runs 15 residues.